These T cell receptor beta chains were read from a single sample in a study of follicular helper T cells after annual influenza vaccination. TCRdb's copy holds only in-frame clones and misses some; the assay was immunoSEQ multiplex PCR. The data contain approximately 11,000 clones, roughly four fifths of them singletons. The sequences come from CXCR5- memory CD4+ T cells sorted from blood, collected 6 weeks after influenza vaccination. The receptor set was obtained from an adult who received the influenza vaccine. Each CDR3 is given without its conserved first and last residue. The order of the fields is J gene, V gene, CDR3 protein.

TRBJ1-2 | TRBV6-5 | ASSYYVSGNYGYT
TRBJ2-4 | TRBV7-2 | ASSLATSGGAKNIQY
TRBJ2-5 | TRBV5-6 | ASSLTETQY
TRBJ1-1 | TRBV19 | ASSIEFGNTEAF
TRBJ1-2 | TRBV19 | ASSIDLWPSVGYT
TRBJ1-6 | TRBV7-3 | ASSWGQGDSPLH
TRBJ1-2 | TRBV29-1 | SVAEGAWVGYT
TRBJ2-1 | TRBV5-1 | ASSLSGQGLYNEQF
TRBJ1-1 | TRBV19 | ASSVGGSEAF
TRBJ1-1 | TRBV11-3 | ASSIGQMNTEAF
TRBJ2-7 | TRBV7-2 | ASSSQTGMEQY
TRBJ1-4 | TRBV5-1 | ASSLTGSGDEKLF
TRBJ1-4 | TRBV19 | ASSRTGWEEKLF
TRBJ1-2 | TRBV2 | ASSRDRGDGYT
TRBJ2-7 | TRBV5-3 | ARSLERGQGLAGGFYEQY
TRBJ1-5 | TRBV7-9 | ASSSGRGLLPQH
TRBJ1-5 | TRBV6-1 | ASSEQGIVNQPQH
TRBJ1-1 | TRBV19 | ASSLRDTTNTEAF
TRBJ2-5 | TRBV5-1 | ASSHWRLETQY
TRBJ1-2 | TRBV2 | ASRGGNYGYT
TRBJ1-1 | TRBV5-5 | ASSGDRGSEAF
TRBJ2-3 | TRBV7-3 | ASSLTGGTDTQY
TRBJ2-7 | TRBV18 | ASSPGQTYEQY
TRBJ2-5 | TRBV4-1 | ASSQGAGARLETQY
TRBJ2-3 | TRBV5-1 | ASRGGYGTDTQY
TRBJ2-6 | TRBV10-3 | AIHPPSGANVLT
TRBJ1-2 | TRBV11-3 | ASSPGQGGNYGYT
TRBJ2-3 | TRBV4-2 | ASSQVLAGGSDTQY
TRBJ1-5 | TRBV2 | ASSEARQPQH
TRBJ1-4 | TRBV18 | ASSQLQGTNEKLF
TRBJ2-7 | TRBV2 | ASGTGFYEQY
TRBJ2-6 | TRBV7-9 | ASRLDSGANVLT